This entry features one T cell receptor (beta chain) sequence. The antigen it binds to is not known. Per-nucleotide qualities are absent, and no much larger clonotype sits a single base away. Libraries were prepared through PCR. Sequencing took place on an Illumina HiSeq 2500. Unique molecular identifiers were incorporated into TCR beta cDNA libraries to reduce PCR and sequencing biases. Roughly 0.5 million cDNA molecules were obtained per 1 to 10 million input T cells, so each molecule approximated one T cell. The same protocol used for the earlier healthy control dataset was applied to prepare and sequence the patient libraries. Within a given batch, samples were prepared together, multiplexed and sequenced on the same HiSeq lane. The source study handled its data this way. Raw barcoded reads were processed with MIGEC, discarding single-read molecular identifier groups before consensus assembly and CDR3 extraction. VDJtools was used for post-analysis of the clonotype tables, and diversity was normalized by down-sampling every dataset to the size of the smallest sample. In repertoire overlap clustering, CDR3 amino acid sequences, but not nucleotide sequences, were matched to correct batch-related cross-sample contamination. The raw public data were reprocessed by TCRdb itself: fastp quality trimming at Q25, MiXCR clonotype calling, in-frame beta chains only. Every distinct CDR3 protein forms one entry, paired with its most common genes and DNA. The V and J calls here are based on TCRdb, not the publication. Across this sample there are fewer than 850,000 distinct CDR3 sequences, with around 42% seen only once. The leading ten clones occupy 4.9% of the sample.

Trimming removed 3 bases from V and 8 bases from J; the gene matches leave 13 bases unexplained. Inclusive of the bounding cysteine and phenylalanine, the CDR3 is 16 residues long. Just CDR3 DNA is preserved here, 48 bases in frame from base 1. The germline V gene sets CDR1 to MNHNS and CDR2 to SASEGT. TCR beta repertoires were profiled from peripheral blood of more than ten young patients with multiple sclerosis to demonstrate the VDJtools post-analysis software. The patients with multiple sclerosis were children and adolescents between roughly 6 and 17 years of age. The data belong to a study of post-analysis software for immune sequencing data (dated by TCRdb to 2014 to 2015). In the study overall: Recorded disease courses included relapsing-remitting, secondary progressive and progressive-relapsing multiple sclerosis, with some patients lacking subtype annotation. The patient repertoires were compared against roughly 12 previously published healthy control repertoires obtained from donors aged roughly 6 to 25 years. A subset of samples was prepared in parallel using single-end sample barcoding, then pooled and co-amplified after Illumina adapter ligation.

The investigation overall reported the following: Roughly 5 TRBV segments, including TRBV5-6, TRBV5-1 and TRBV20-1, were significantly more frequent in patients than controls. Normalized Chao1 diversity was significantly lower in multiple sclerosis patients than controls, suggesting substantial peripheral T-cell clonal expansion. Direct clustering with F measure showed strong co-clustering of samples prepared in the same batch, prompting a batch-effect correction. The multiple sclerosis patient group was slightly younger than the control group.

This clonotype originated in a girl aged 10 to 17 with multiple sclerosis. Sequenced input: blood. The receptor chain draws on TRBV6-1 and TRBJ1-2, with 9 bases matching TRBD1. The CDR3 protein sequence reads: CASSEAQTGGPGGYTF. The base sequence is TGTGCCAGCAGTGAGGCTCAGACAGGGGGGCCGGGCGGCTACACCTTC.